The 11 T cell receptor beta chains below all came from one sample that was sequenced in a study of T cell clonotyping in hematopoietic cell transplantation. Sequenced by immunoSEQ multiplex PCR; TCRdb stores in-frame clones only, minus some. The sample has some 16,000 clones, over 90% seen once. The source material was peripheral blood mononuclear cells. The receptors were sampled from a man in his forties in good health. Some clones in this sample may be carry-over from other donors' samples.

The chain combines TRBV28 with TRBJ1-5; the match to TRBD1 covers 7 bases. Germline CDR1 reads MDHEN; CDR2 reads SYDVKM. This CDR3 has 15 residues. The trim removed 2 bases at V and 6 bases at J, leaving 7 bases unmatched. CDR3 coding DNA: TGTGCCAGCAGTTTAGGAGGGGGCCTCGGTCAGCCCCAGCATTTT. Residues: CASSLGGGLGQPQHF.

The V call is TRBV19, the J call TRBJ2-7; either TRBD1 or TRBD2 may supply D (5 bases each). V was pared by 4 bases and J by 5 bases, with 12 bases between. CDR3 size: 13 residues. Germline V gene data show CDR1 as LNHDA and CDR2 as SQIVND (reference sequence). The CDR3 reads CASSRGFTNEQYF. DNA for the CDR3: TGTGCCAGTAGTAGGGGGTTCACCAACGAGCAGTACTTC.

This clone was observed a single time. This chain joins TRBV30 and TRBJ2-5, with D unclear. Trimming took off 3 bases at V and 3 bases at J, with 8 bases between the two ends. Germline V CDR1 and CDR2: GTSNPN, SVGIG (reference sequence). CDR3 length: 12 residues. CDR3 sequence (DNA): TGTGCCTGGAGACTTGCGAAAGAGACCCAGTACTTC. Protein sequence: CAWRLAKETQYF.

By sample share, this clone is large. The chain has TRBV13 and TRBJ2-1; D gene ambiguous. V was trimmed by 5 bases and J by 8 bases, leaving 7 bases between them. This CDR3 has 11 amino acids. Germline V gene data show CDR1 as PRHDT and CDR2 as FYEKMQ (reference sequence). CDR3 sequence: CASSPPDEQFF. The CDR3 region has the DNA TGTGCCAGCAGCCCCCCCGATGAGCAGTTCTTC.

This chain joins TRBV28 and TRBJ2-1; no clear D gene. Germline loops: CDR1 MDHEN, CDR2 SYDVKM. Trimming stripped 4 bases from V and 9 bases from J, with 10 bases between. The CDR3 is 12 amino acids. CDR3 DNA: TGTGCCAGCAGTTCTATTTACCGTGAGCAGTTCTTC. Translated: CASSSIYREQFF.

This clone was picked up a small number of times. This chain links TRBV30 with TRBJ1-2, with 8 bases identical to TRBD1. The CDR3 spans 13 residues. Germline CDR1 is GTSNPN and CDR2 is SVGIG (reference sequence). J was trimmed by 7 bases and V by 2 bases; bases with no gene match: 6. Here the CDR3 DNA reads TGTGCCTGGAGTCGCCAGGGGGCGGGTGGCTACACCTTC. Protein product: CAWSRQGAGGYTF. The full variable domain, with the rest looked up from reference TRBV30 and TRBJ1-2, is SQTIHQWPATLVQPVGSPLSLECTVEGTSNPNLYWYRQAAGRGLQLLFYSVGIGQISSEVPQNLSASRPQDRQFILSSKKLLLSDSGFYLCAWSRQGAGGYTFGSGTRLTVV.

The rearrangement uses TRBV28 and TRBJ2-3; 7 nucleotides align to TRBD2. This CDR3 comprises 13 residues. In germline, CDR1 is MDHEN, CDR2 SYDVKM. Germline trimming cut 7 bases from V and 4 bases from J; bases unmatched to any gene: 5. The CDR3 DNA sequence: TGTGCCAGCACTGGACTAGATGCAGATACGCAGTATTTT. Protein: CASTGLDADTQYF.

This clone has a single count. The V and J genes are TRBV6-5 and TRBJ2-7; D call uncertain. The germline V and J ends were trimmed by 2 bases and 0 bases, with 8 bases remaining between them. From germline, CDR1 is MNHEY and CDR2 SVGAGI. This CDR3 comprises 14 residues. CDR3 bases: TGTGCCAGCAGTTACGCCACTAACTCCTACGAGCAGTACTTC. Its translation: CASSYATNSYEQYF.

The chain combines TRBV30 with TRBJ2-7, with D perhaps TRBD1 or TRBD2 (5 bases each). CDR1 GTSNPN and CDR2 SVGIG come from the germline V gene (reference sequence). The CDR3 is 12 amino acids. Trimming shortened V by 7 bases and J by 4 bases, and 14 bases separated the two germline ends. The CDR3 nucleotides read TGTGCCTCGGGACGGAGACGATACGAGCAGTACTTC. Translating gives CASGRRRYEQYF.

The V call is TRBV2, the J call TRBJ2-7; 8 bases are a match to TRBD1. CDR1 SNHLY and CDR2 FYNNEI come from the germline V gene. This CDR3 is built from 14 residues. V was clipped by 6 bases and J by 2 bases; unmatched bases: 6. CDR3 sequence (DNA): TGTGCCAGCAGCGCGGGACAGGCAACCTACGAGCAGTACTTC. This sequence encodes CASSAGQATYEQYF.

The chain combines TRBV5-1 with TRBJ2-2; 12 bases align to TRBD2. Trimming cost V 4 bases and J 6 bases; bases outside gene matches: 7. Germline-derived CDR1 and CDR2 are SGHRS and YFSETQ. There are 16 residues in the CDR3. The CDR3 protein is CASSPLLAGGPGELFF. The CDR3 region has the DNA TGCGCCAGCAGCCCTCTGCTAGCGGGAGGGCCCGGGGAGCTGTTTTTT.